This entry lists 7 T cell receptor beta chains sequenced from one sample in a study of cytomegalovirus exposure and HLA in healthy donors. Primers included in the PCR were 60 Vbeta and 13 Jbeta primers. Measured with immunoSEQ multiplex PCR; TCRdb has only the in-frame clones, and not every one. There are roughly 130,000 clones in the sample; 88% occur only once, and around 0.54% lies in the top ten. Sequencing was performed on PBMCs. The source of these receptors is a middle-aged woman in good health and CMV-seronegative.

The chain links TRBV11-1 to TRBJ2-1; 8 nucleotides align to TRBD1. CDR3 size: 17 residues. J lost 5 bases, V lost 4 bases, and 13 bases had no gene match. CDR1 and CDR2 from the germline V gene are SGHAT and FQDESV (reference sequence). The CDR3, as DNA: TGTGCCAGCAGCTCGCCGGCCAGGGGGCGCGAGGACAATGAGCAGTTCTTC. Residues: CASSSPARGREDNEQFF.

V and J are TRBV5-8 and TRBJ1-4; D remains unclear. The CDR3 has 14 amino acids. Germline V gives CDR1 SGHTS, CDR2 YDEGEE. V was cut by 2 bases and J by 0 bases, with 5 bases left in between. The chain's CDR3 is CASSFWPTNEKLFF. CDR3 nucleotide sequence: TGTGCCAGCAGCTTTTGGCCAACTAATGAAAAACTGTTTTTT.

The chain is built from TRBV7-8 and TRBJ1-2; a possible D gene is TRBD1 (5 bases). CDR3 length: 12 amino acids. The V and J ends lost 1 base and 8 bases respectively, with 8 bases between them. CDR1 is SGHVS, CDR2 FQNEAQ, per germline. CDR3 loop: CASSLDWGGYTF. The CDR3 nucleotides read TGTGCCAGCAGCTTAGACTGGGGCGGCTACACCTTC.

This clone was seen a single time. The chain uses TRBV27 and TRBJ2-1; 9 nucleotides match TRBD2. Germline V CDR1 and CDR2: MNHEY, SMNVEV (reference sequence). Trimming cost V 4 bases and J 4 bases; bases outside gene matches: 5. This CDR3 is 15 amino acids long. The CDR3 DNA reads TGTGCCAGCAGTTCTAGCGGGACGGTTTACAATGAGCAGTTCTTC. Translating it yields CASSSSGTVYNEQFF.

The CDR3 reads CASSDEGQRKETQYF. Here the CDR3 DNA reads TGTGCCAGCAGTGATGAGGGACAGCGGAAAGAGACCCAGTACTTC. This sequence joins TRBV6-4 and TRBJ2-5; 7 positions match TRBD1. CDR1 and CDR2 from the germline V gene are MRHNA and SNTAGT. This CDR3 contains 15 residues. J was trimmed by 3 bases and V by 3 bases; bases with no gene match: 7.

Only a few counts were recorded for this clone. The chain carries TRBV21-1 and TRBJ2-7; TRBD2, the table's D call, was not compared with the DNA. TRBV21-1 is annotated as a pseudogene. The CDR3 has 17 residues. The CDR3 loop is CASSNQLVRWDPYEQYF. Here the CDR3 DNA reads TGTGCCAGCAGCAATCAACTAGTCAGATGGGATCCCTACGAGCAGTACTTC.

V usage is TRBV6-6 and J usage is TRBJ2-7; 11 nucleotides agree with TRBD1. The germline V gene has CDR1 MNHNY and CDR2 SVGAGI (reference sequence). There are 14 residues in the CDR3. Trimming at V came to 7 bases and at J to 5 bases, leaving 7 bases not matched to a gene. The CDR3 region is CASTPGQGGHEQYF. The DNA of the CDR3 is TGTGCCAGCACCCCGGGACAGGGGGGTCACGAGCAGTACTTC.